The 4 T cell receptor beta chains below were found in one sample sequenced in a study of T cell repertoires in cytomegalovirus infection (dated by TCRdb to the late 2010s). Explained via the paper, the treatment or condition label denotes: in vitro stimulation with specific CMV peptide epitopes to enrich CMV-specific T cells. The instrument given in TCRdb is Illumina HiSeq 1500. TCRdb ran its own pipeline on the public reads, namely fastp trimming at Q25 and MiXCR clone calling, and kept in-frame beta chains. Each entry is one CDR3 protein sequence, shown with its most common DNA and genes. The sample has approximately 600,000 distinct CDR3 sequences on record, roughly 42% of them singletons. Around 48% of the sample rests with the top ten. The antigens for these receptors are not known. The input for sequencing was cultured PBMCs, taken from culture after CMV antigen stimulation. The receptor set was obtained from a human donor in good health (CMV status not recorded). Some clones in this sample may be carry-over from other donors' samples.

A few counts support this clonotype. The chain links TRBV7-9 to TRBJ2-1; 9 nucleotides agree with TRBD2. V gave up 5 bases and J gave up 3 bases; unmatched junction bases: 8. This CDR3 has 16 amino acids. CDR1 SEHNR and CDR2 FQNEAQ come from the germline V gene (reference sequence). In DNA, the CDR3 is TGTGCCAGCAGCCCTCCCACAGCGGGGGGCTACAATGAGCAGTTCTTC. Its translation: CASSPPTAGGYNEQFF.

J is TRBJ2-7 and V is TRBV20-1, with 14 bases identical to TRBD2. The CDR3 runs to 16 residues. Germline values: CDR1 DFQATT, CDR2 SNEGSKA (reference sequence). The V gene end was trimmed by 4 bases and the J gene end by 4 bases; junction bases not matched to a gene: 9. CDR3 nucleotide sequence: TGCAGTGCTACCGGGACTAGCGGGGGCGTACGGTACGAGCAGTACTTC. Translated: CSATGTSGGVRYEQYF.

The gene calls are TRBV7-2 and TRBJ2-7; no firm D call. V lost 1 base and J 4 bases, leaving 14 bases between the germline ends. Germline-derived CDR1 and CDR2 are SGHTA and FQGNSA. The CDR3 spans 15 residues. The CDR3 nucleotides read TGTGCCAGCAGCTTAGTGGGCGGCCCCCCTTACGAGCAGTACTTC. The encoded protein is CASSLVGGPPYEQYF. Drawing the rest from reference TRBV7-2 and TRBJ2-7, the complete variable domain is GAGVSQSPSNKVTEKGKDVELRCDPISGHTALYWYRQSLGQGLEFLIYFQGNSAPDKSGLPSDRFSAERTGGSVSTLTIQRTQQEDSAVYLCASSLVGGPPYEQYFGPGTRLTVT.

This clonotype was seen a handful of times. The chain combines TRBV7-6 with TRBJ2-5; 7 bases agree with TRBD1. V was pared by 2 bases and J by 4 bases, with 1 base of the junction left unmatched. The germline V gene has CDR1 SGHVS and CDR2 FNYEAQ. The CDR3 runs to 13 residues. CDR3 region: CASSLHRGETQYF. The DNA for the CDR3 is TGTGCCAGCAGCTTACACAGGGGAGAGACCCAGTACTTC.